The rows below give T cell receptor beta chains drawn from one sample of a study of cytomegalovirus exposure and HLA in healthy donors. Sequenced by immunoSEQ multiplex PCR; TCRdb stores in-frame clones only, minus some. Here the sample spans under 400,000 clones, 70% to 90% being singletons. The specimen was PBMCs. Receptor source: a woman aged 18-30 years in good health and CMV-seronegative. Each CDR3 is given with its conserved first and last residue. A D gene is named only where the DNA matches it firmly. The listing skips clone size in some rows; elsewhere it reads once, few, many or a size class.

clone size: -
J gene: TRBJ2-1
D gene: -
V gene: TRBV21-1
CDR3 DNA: TGTGCCAGCAGCAATGGACTACTGTTCTTC
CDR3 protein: CASSNGLLFF

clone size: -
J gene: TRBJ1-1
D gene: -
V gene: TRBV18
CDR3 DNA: TGTGCCAGCTCACCCGAAGGACAGAACACTGAAGCTTTCTTT
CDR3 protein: CASSPEGQNTEAFF

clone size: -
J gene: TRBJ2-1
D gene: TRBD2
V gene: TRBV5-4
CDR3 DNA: TGTGCCAGCAGCCAGAGCGGGGATTACAATGAGCAGTTCTTC
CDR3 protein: CASSQSGDYNEQFF

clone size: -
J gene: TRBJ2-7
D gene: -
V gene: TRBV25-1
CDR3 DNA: TGTGCCAGCAGTGAACAGGGGTTCAGGGACGAGCAGTACTTC
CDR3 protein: CASSEQGFRDEQYF

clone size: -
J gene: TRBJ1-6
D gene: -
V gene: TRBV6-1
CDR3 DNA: TGTGCCAGCAGTGAAGGAACAGGGAATTCACCCCTCCACTTT
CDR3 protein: CASSEGTGNSPLHF

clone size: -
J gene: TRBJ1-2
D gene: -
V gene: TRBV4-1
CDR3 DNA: TGCGCCAGCAGCCAAGAACGGACGGACATGAATTGGTATGGCTACACCTTC
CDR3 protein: CASSQERTDMNWYGYTF

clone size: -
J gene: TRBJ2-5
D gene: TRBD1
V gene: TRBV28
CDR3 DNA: TGTGCCAGCAGTTTAAACAGGGGGCAGGAGACCCAGTACTTC
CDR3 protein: CASSLNRGQETQYF

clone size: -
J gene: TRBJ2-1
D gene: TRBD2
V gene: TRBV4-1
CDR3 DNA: TGCGCCAGCAGCCAAGGTCCCGGGACTAGCGGGGGGGCCTCGGGTGAGCAGTTCTTC
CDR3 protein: CASSQGPGTSGGASGEQFF

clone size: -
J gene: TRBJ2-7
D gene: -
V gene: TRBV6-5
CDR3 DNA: TGTGCCAGCAGTTACTCCGGGGGCGAGCAGTACTTC
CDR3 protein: CASSYSGGEQYF

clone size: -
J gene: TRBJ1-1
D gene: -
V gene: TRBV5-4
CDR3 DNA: TGTGCCAGCAGCTTGGGAGGGATGAACACTGAAGCTTTCTTT
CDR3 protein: CASSLGGMNTEAFF

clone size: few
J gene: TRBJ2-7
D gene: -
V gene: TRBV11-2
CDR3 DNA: TGTGCCAGCAGCTTCCTCACGGCCTACGAGCAGTACTTC
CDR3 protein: CASSFLTAYEQYF

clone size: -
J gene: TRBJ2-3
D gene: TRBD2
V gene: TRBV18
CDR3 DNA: TGTGCCAGCTCTCCCAAAAGCGGGGCCCCACAACCTTACGCACCAGATACGCAGTATTTT
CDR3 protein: CASSPKSGAPQPYAPDTQYF

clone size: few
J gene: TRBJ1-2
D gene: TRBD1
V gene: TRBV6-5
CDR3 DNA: TGTGCCAGCGGTCAACCCTGGACAGGGGGCTATGGCTACACCTTC
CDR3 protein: CASGQPWTGGYGYTF

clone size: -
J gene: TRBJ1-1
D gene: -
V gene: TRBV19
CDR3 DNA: TGTGCCAGTAGTAGCCGCCGGGAAAGGGCTTTCTTT
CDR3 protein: CASSSRRERAFF

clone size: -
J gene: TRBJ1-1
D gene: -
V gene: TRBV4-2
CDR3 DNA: TGTGCCAGCAGCCCTCCCCAGGGAATAGTCGTCACTGAAGCTTTCTTT
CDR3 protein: CASSPPQGIVVTEAFF

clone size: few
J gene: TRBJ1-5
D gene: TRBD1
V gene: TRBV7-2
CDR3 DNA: TGTGCCAGCAGCTCCGGGACAGGGGTAGGGCGATTATGGCAGCCCCAGCATTTT
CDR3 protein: CASSSGTGVGRLWQPQHF

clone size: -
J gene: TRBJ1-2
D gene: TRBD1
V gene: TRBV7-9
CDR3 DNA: TGTGCCAGCAGCTTTTCTCGACAGGGGAACTATGGCTACACCTTC
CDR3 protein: CASSFSRQGNYGYTF

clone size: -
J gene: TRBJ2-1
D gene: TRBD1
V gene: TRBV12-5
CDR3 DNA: TGTGCTAGTGGCCCACCGAAGGGACAGGGGTTTGGTGAGCAGTTCTTC
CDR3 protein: CASGPPKGQGFGEQFF

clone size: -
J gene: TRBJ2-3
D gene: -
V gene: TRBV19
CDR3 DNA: TGTGCCAGTAGTACCACAGCCACAGATACGCAGTATTTT
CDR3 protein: CASSTTATDTQYF

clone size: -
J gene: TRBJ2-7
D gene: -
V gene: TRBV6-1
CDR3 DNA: TGTGCCAGCAGTCTAACCTACTCCTACGAGCAGTACTTC
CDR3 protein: CASSLTYSYEQYF

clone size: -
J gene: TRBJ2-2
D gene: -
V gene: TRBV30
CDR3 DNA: TGTGCCTGGAGGGCTTGGTCGGTGGGGCTGAACACCGGGGAGCTGTTTTTT
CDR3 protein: CAWRAWSVGLNTGELFF

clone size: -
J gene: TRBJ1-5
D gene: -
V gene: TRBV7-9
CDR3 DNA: TGTGCCAGCAGCTTATCGTCAGTAAATCAGCCCCAGCATTTT
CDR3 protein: CASSLSSVNQPQHF

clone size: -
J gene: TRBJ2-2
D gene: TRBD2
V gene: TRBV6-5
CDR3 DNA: TGTGCCAGCAGTTATAGGGCTAGCGGGGGGACCGGGGAGCTGTTTTTT
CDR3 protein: CASSYRASGGTGELFF

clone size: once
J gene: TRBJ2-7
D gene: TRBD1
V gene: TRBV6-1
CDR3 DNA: TGTGCCAGCAGTGGGCGACAGGGAGTCAAGTACTTC
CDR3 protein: CASSGRQGVKYF

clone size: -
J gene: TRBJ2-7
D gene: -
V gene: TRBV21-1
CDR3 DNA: TGTGCCAGCAGCAAAGTAGGGACTAGCGGGAGAGACGAGCAGTACTTC
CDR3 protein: CASSKVGTSGRDEQYF

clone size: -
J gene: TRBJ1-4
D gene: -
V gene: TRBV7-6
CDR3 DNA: TGTGCCAGCAGCGCCGGAGGGGCCGCTGAAAAACTGTTTTTT
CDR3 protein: CASSAGGAAEKLFF

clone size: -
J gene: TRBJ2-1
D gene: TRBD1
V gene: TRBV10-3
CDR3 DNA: TGTGCCATCTCTCCGACAGGGGATGAGCAGTTCTTC
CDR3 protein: CAISPTGDEQFF

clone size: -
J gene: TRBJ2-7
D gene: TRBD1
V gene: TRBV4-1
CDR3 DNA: TGCGCCAGCAGCCAAGTCGACAGGGCCTACGAGCAGTACTTC
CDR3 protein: CASSQVDRAYEQYF

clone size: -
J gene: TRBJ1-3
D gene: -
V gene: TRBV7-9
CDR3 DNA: TGTGCCAGCAGCTTGACAGCGTCGGCTGGAAACACCATATATTTT
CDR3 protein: CASSLTASAGNTIYF

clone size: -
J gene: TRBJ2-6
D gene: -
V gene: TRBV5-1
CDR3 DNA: TGCGCCAGCAGCTTGGGACAGCCTGGGGCCAACGTCCTGACTTTC
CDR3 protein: CASSLGQPGANVLTF

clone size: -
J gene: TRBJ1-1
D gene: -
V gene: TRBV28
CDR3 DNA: TGTGCCAGCAGTCAGCCGGGACTTACGAACACTGAAGCTTTCTTT
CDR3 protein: CASSQPGLTNTEAFF

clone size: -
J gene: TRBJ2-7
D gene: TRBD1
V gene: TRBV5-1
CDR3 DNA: TGCGCCAGCAGCTGGTTTGGGACAGGGGATCTATACGAGCAGTACTTC
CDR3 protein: CASSWFGTGDLYEQYF

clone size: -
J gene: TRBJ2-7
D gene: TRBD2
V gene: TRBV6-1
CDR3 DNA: TGTGCCAGCAGTGTCCGGGGGGGCATACTCTACGAGCAGTACTTC
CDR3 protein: CASSVRGGILYEQYF

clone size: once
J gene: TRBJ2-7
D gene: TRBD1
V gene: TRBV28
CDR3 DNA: TGTGCCAGTGCTAATCCGGGACAGGGTATTAAGGGGCACGAGCAGTACTTC
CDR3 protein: CASANPGQGIKGHEQYF

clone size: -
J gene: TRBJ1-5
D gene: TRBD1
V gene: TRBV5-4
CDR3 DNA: TGTGCCAGCAGCTTGGGACCCACAGGGGGCGTCAATCAGCCCCAGCATTTT
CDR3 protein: CASSLGPTGGVNQPQHF

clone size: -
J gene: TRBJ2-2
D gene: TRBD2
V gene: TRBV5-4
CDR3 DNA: TGTGCCAGCAGCTTGGGAGGGAGGGACGTCCGCGGGGAGCTGTTTTTT
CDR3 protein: CASSLGGRDVRGELFF

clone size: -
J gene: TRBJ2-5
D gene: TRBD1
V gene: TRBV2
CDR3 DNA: TGTGCCAGCAGTGAAGGGACAGGGGAAGAGACCCAGTACTTC
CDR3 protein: CASSEGTGEETQYF

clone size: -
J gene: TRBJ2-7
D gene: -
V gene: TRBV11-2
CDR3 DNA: TGTGCCAGCGGCCCAAGCGCGGTGGGGGCGGGCGAGCAGTACTTC
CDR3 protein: CASGPSAVGAGEQYF

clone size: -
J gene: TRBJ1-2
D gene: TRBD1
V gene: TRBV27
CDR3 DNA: TGTGCCAGCAGTCCGACAGGGTTCCAAAGCTACACCTTC
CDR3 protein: CASSPTGFQSYTF

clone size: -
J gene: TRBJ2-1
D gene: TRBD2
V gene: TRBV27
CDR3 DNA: TGTGCCAGCTCCGCGGGGGGGTACAATGAGCAGTTCTTC
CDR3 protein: CASSAGGYNEQFF

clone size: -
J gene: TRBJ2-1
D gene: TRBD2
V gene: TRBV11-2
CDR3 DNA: TGTGCCAGCAGTACCACCGGGACTAGCGTCGGGAATGAGCAGTTCTTC
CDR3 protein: CASSTTGTSVGNEQFF

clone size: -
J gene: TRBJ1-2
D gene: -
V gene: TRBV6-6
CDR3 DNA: TGTGCCAGCAGTTACTCGGGGCAGGGCAATGGCTACACCTTC
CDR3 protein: CASSYSGQGNGYTF

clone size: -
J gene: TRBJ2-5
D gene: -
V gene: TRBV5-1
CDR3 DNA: TGCGCCAGCAGCTTGGCCGGGAAAAAAGAGACCCAGTACTTC
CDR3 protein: CASSLAGKKETQYF

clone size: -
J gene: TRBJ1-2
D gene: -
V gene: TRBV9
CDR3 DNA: TGTGCCAGCAGCTCCAGCGGGACAAGCTACACCTTC
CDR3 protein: CASSSSGTSYTF

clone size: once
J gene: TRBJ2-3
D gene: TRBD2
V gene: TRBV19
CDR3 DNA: TGTGCCAGTCGAAGGGCAGTAGCGGGGAGGACAGATACGCAGTATTTT
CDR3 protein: CASRRAVAGRTDTQYF

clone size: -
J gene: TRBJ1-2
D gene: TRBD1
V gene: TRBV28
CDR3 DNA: TGTGCCAGCAGTCCTGGGACAGCTAGTCTTACGATTAATGGCTACACCTTC
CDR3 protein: CASSPGTASLTINGYTF

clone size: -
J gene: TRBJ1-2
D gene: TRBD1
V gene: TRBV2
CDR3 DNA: TGTGCCAGCAGTGACTTAACGCAGGGGGCGCGGCATGGCTACACCTTC
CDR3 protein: CASSDLTQGARHGYTF

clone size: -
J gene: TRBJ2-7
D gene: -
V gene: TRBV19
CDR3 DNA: TGTGCCAGTAGTATAGAGGCGAGCGGATACGAGCAGTACTTC
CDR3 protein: CASSIEASGYEQYF

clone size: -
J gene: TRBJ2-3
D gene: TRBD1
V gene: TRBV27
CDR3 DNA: TGTGCCAGCAGTCCTGACAGGGGAACAGATACGCAGTATTTT
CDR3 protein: CASSPDRGTDTQYF

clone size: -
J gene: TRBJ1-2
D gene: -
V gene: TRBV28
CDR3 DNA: TGTGCCAGCAGTTCCGCGACAGGCGATGGCTACACCTTC
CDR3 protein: CASSSATGDGYTF

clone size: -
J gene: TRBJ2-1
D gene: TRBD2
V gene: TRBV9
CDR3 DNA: TGTGCCAGCAGCGTAAGAATAGCGGGAGATGAGCAGTTCTTC
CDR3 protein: CASSVRIAGDEQFF

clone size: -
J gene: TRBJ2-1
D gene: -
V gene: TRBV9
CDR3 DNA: TGTGCCAGCAGCGTAGAAGCGGGCAATGAGCAGTTCTTC
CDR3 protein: CASSVEAGNEQFF

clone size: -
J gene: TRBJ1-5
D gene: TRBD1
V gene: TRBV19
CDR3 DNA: TGTGCCAGTAGCGACAGGGGGCGAAATCAGCCCCAGCATTTT
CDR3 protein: CASSDRGRNQPQHF

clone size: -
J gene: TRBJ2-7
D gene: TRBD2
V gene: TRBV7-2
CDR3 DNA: TGTGCCAGCAGCTTAGGGGGCCTAGGGCGGGAGGGCTACGAGCAGTACTTC
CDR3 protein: CASSLGGLGREGYEQYF

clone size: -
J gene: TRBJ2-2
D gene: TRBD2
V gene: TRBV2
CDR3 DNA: TGTGCCAGCAGCGAAAGACTAGCGGGGGGTGCCGGGGAGCTGTTTTTT
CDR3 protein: CASSERLAGGAGELFF